The rows below give T cell receptor beta chains drawn from one sample of a study of T cells after posttransplantation cyclophosphamide. TCRdb keeps only in-frame clones here, not all; method: immunoSEQ multiplex PCR. This repertoire shows 30,000 to 40,000 clones, 80% to 90% found once; its top ten account for 15%. The sequenced sample was PBMCs. Every receptor here comes from a middle-aged woman with a blood cancer, CMV-positive, and with a related stem cell donor. Each CDR3 is given with its conserved first and last residue. A D gene is named only where the DNA matches it firmly. Only part of the rows carry a size: once, few, many, or a class if the clone is expanded.

cdr3_nt: TGTGCCAGCAGCTTGGTGGCAGGGCCCAGCTCCGAGCAGTACTTC
cdr3_aa: CASSLVAGPSSEQYF
j_call: TRBJ2-7
cdr3_length: 15
clone_size: .
v_call: TRBV5-5
d_call: .

cdr3_nt: TGTGCCAGCGGCGGCGGATTGAACACCGGGGAGCTGTTTTTT
cdr3_aa: CASGGGLNTGELFF
j_call: TRBJ2-2
cdr3_length: 14
clone_size: .
v_call: TRBV27
d_call: .

cdr3_nt: TGCGCCAGCAGCCAAGATCTACACAGGGCGACAGATACGCAGTATTTT
cdr3_aa: CASSQDLHRATDTQYF
j_call: TRBJ2-3
cdr3_length: 16
clone_size: .
v_call: TRBV4-1
d_call: .

cdr3_nt: TGCGCCAGCAGCTTGCTAGTCGGCGCGGGGGTTTTCTATGGCTACACCTTC
cdr3_aa: CASSLLVGAGVFYGYTF
j_call: TRBJ1-2
cdr3_length: 17
clone_size: .
v_call: TRBV5-1
d_call: .

cdr3_nt: TGTGCCAGCAGCTTGGAGGTGTTATCGAGTGAGCAGTACTTC
cdr3_aa: CASSLEVLSSEQYF
j_call: TRBJ2-7
cdr3_length: 14
clone_size: once
v_call: TRBV11-2
d_call: .

cdr3_nt: TGTGCCAGCAGCTTAAACCCGGGACAGGAAAACTATGGCTACACCTTC
cdr3_aa: CASSLNPGQENYGYTF
j_call: TRBJ1-2
cdr3_length: 16
clone_size: .
v_call: TRBV7-9
d_call: TRBD1

cdr3_nt: TGTGCCAGCAGTTACTCGGGAGGGAGGCATGGCTACACCTTC
cdr3_aa: CASSYSGGRHGYTF
j_call: TRBJ1-2
cdr3_length: 14
clone_size: few
v_call: TRBV6-5
d_call: .

cdr3_nt: TGTGCCAGCAGCTTAGCCGGGAGCACAGATACGCAGTATTTT
cdr3_aa: CASSLAGSTDTQYF
j_call: TRBJ2-3
cdr3_length: 14
clone_size: .
v_call: TRBV7-9
d_call: .

cdr3_nt: TGTGCCAGCAGTTCCCCCGGGTACACTGAAGCTTTCTTT
cdr3_aa: CASSSPGYTEAFF
j_call: TRBJ1-1
cdr3_length: 13
clone_size: few
v_call: TRBV6-1
d_call: .

cdr3_nt: TGTGCCAGCAGCCCCACAGGGTACACCGGGGAGCTGTTTTTT
cdr3_aa: CASSPTGYTGELFF
j_call: TRBJ2-2
cdr3_length: 14
clone_size: .
v_call: TRBV7-2
d_call: .

cdr3_nt: TGTGCCAGCCACAGAGCCAGGACAGGGAACCCCAATCAGCCCCAGCATTTT
cdr3_aa: CASHRARTGNPNQPQHF
j_call: TRBJ1-5
cdr3_length: 17
clone_size: .
v_call: TRBV27
d_call: TRBD1

cdr3_nt: TGTGCCATCAGTGAGTCGAGGAGGGTGGCAAAGCAGAACACTGAAGCTTTCTTT
cdr3_aa: CAISESRRVAKQNTEAFF
j_call: TRBJ1-1
cdr3_length: 18
clone_size: .
v_call: TRBV10-3
d_call: .

cdr3_nt: TGTGCCAGCAGCAGAGTAGGGGTAGCCCGATATAGCACAGATACGCAGTATTTT
cdr3_aa: CASSRVGVARYSTDTQYF
j_call: TRBJ2-3
cdr3_length: 18
clone_size: .
v_call: TRBV7-2
d_call: .

cdr3_nt: TGTGCCAGCAGTCCTCGGGGACAGGGGTCCTACAATGAGCAGTTCTTC
cdr3_aa: CASSPRGQGSYNEQFF
j_call: TRBJ2-1
cdr3_length: 16
clone_size: .
v_call: TRBV2
d_call: TRBD1

cdr3_nt: TGCGCCAGCAGCTTGGGGGGGACAGGTCCTCGGAACATTCAGTACTTC
cdr3_aa: CASSLGGTGPRNIQYF
j_call: TRBJ2-4
cdr3_length: 16
clone_size: .
v_call: TRBV5-1
d_call: TRBD1

cdr3_nt: TGTGCCAGCAGCCCCGGGGGGGGAGGTGACGAGCAGTACTTC
cdr3_aa: CASSPGGGGDEQYF
j_call: TRBJ2-7
cdr3_length: 14
clone_size: .
v_call: TRBV4-2
d_call: TRBD2

cdr3_nt: TGCAGCGTTGGAGAGACAGGGAGATTCTACAATGAGCAGTTCTTC
cdr3_aa: CSVGETGRFYNEQFF
j_call: TRBJ2-1
cdr3_length: 15
clone_size: .
v_call: TRBV29-1
d_call: TRBD1

cdr3_nt: TGTGCCAGCAGCGTGGAGAGATTAGAACAGGGGGGATACTATGGCTACACCTTC
cdr3_aa: CASSVERLEQGGYYGYTF
j_call: TRBJ1-2
cdr3_length: 18
clone_size: .
v_call: TRBV9
d_call: TRBD1

cdr3_nt: TGTGCCAGCAGCTTGGACAGGTCCTACGAGCAGTACTTC
cdr3_aa: CASSLDRSYEQYF
j_call: TRBJ2-7
cdr3_length: 13
clone_size: .
v_call: TRBV13
d_call: TRBD1

cdr3_nt: TGTGCCAGCAGCTTAGGGGTAGGGCTTGGACTAGCGGCTCAGTTCTTC
cdr3_aa: CASSLGVGLGLAAQFF
j_call: TRBJ2-1
cdr3_length: 16
clone_size: .
v_call: TRBV7-3
d_call: TRBD2

cdr3_nt: TGTGCCAGCAGTTCTCCTAGCAGGGGGAACGGGGAGCTGTTTTTT
cdr3_aa: CASSSPSRGNGELFF
j_call: TRBJ2-2
cdr3_length: 15
clone_size: .
v_call: TRBV5-4
d_call: TRBD1

cdr3_nt: TGTGCCAGCAGCCCGAGGGGGGGGCTCACTAATGAAAAACTGTTTTTT
cdr3_aa: CASSPRGGLTNEKLFF
j_call: TRBJ1-4
cdr3_length: 16
clone_size: .
v_call: TRBV5-6
d_call: .

cdr3_nt: TGTGCCAGCAGTGAAGGTGCAGGAAGAAATTCCCCCCTCCACTTT
cdr3_aa: CASSEGAGRNSPLHF
j_call: TRBJ1-6
cdr3_length: 15
clone_size: .
v_call: TRBV6-4
d_call: .

cdr3_nt: TGTGCCAGTACCCCTGGACTAGCTGGCGAGACCCAGTACTTC
cdr3_aa: CASTPGLAGETQYF
j_call: TRBJ2-5
cdr3_length: 14
clone_size: .
v_call: TRBV19
d_call: TRBD2

cdr3_nt: TGTGCCAGCAGCCCAGGACTAGCGGGGTTAGGGACAGATACGCAGTATTTT
cdr3_aa: CASSPGLAGLGTDTQYF
j_call: TRBJ2-3
cdr3_length: 17
clone_size: few
v_call: TRBV7-9
d_call: TRBD2

cdr3_nt: TGTGCCAGTACCTCAATAGGGGGAATAACTGAAGCTTTCTTT
cdr3_aa: CASTSIGGITEAFF
j_call: TRBJ1-1
cdr3_length: 14
clone_size: .
v_call: TRBV19
d_call: .

cdr3_nt: TGTGCCAGCAGCTTTCTCAGGGGGCGAAGGTACACTGAAGCTTTCTTT
cdr3_aa: CASSFLRGRRYTEAFF
j_call: TRBJ1-1
cdr3_length: 16
clone_size: .
v_call: TRBV13
d_call: TRBD1

cdr3_nt: TGTGCCAGCAGCTTCGGATTATTTAGCCGTGGACAAGATACGCAGTATTTT
cdr3_aa: CASSFGLFSRGQDTQYF
j_call: TRBJ2-3
cdr3_length: 17
clone_size: .
v_call: TRBV7-3
d_call: .

cdr3_nt: TGTGCCAGTAGTACTGCCGGGACAGGGCGAACTGAAGCTTTCTTT
cdr3_aa: CASSTAGTGRTEAFF
j_call: TRBJ1-1
cdr3_length: 15
clone_size: .
v_call: TRBV19
d_call: TRBD1

cdr3_nt: TGTGCCAGCTCACCTCTCGCCCGGGACAGGGCGAACTATGGCTACACCTTC
cdr3_aa: CASSPLARDRANYGYTF
j_call: TRBJ1-2
cdr3_length: 17
clone_size: .
v_call: TRBV18
d_call: TRBD1

cdr3_nt: TGTGCCAGCCGGCCGACAGGGAGCGAAGCTTTCTTT
cdr3_aa: CASRPTGSEAFF
j_call: TRBJ1-1
cdr3_length: 12
clone_size: once
v_call: TRBV7-9
d_call: TRBD1

cdr3_nt: TGTGCCAGCAGCGAGGGGACAGGGGCCGTCTACGAGCAGTACTTC
cdr3_aa: CASSEGTGAVYEQYF
j_call: TRBJ2-7
cdr3_length: 15
clone_size: .
v_call: TRBV9
d_call: TRBD1

cdr3_nt: TGTGCCAGCAGCTTGGAGACAGGGGGATCGGACACCATATATTTT
cdr3_aa: CASSLETGGSDTIYF
j_call: TRBJ1-3
cdr3_length: 15
clone_size: .
v_call: TRBV7-9
d_call: TRBD1

cdr3_nt: TGTGCCAGCAGCGTAGGGGGGGGGAGCAGACCGAGACGTGAGCAGTTCTTC
cdr3_aa: CASSVGGGSRPRREQFF
j_call: TRBJ2-1
cdr3_length: 17
clone_size: .
v_call: TRBV9
d_call: TRBD2

cdr3_nt: TGTGCCAGCTCCCTTTTGGACAGGAACTATGGCTACACCTTC
cdr3_aa: CASSLLDRNYGYTF
j_call: TRBJ1-2
cdr3_length: 14
clone_size: .
v_call: TRBV18
d_call: TRBD1

cdr3_nt: TGCGCCAGCAGCCCGGGGACAGGCCAAGACACTGAAGCTTTCTTT
cdr3_aa: CASSPGTGQDTEAFF
j_call: TRBJ1-1
cdr3_length: 15
clone_size: .
v_call: TRBV4-1
d_call: TRBD1

cdr3_nt: TGTGCCAGCAGCTTCAGACAGTCTCACTATAATTCACCCCTCCACTTT
cdr3_aa: CASSFRQSHYNSPLHF
j_call: TRBJ1-6
cdr3_length: 16
clone_size: .
v_call: TRBV5-6
d_call: .